The rows below give T cell receptor beta chains drawn from one sample of a study of T-cell memory formation after mild COVID-19. TCRdb independently ran MiXCR on the 5' RACE reads; one entry per CDR3 protein. Here the sample spans approximately 290,000 distinct CDR3 sequences, 15% to 20% being singletons. Sequencing used PBMCs or a T cell subset sorted from them (not recorded which). These receptors came from a man aged 18 to 30 who had mild COVID-19 (a few samples of this study predate the infection). Cell type and time point are not known. The CDR3 runs from the conserved cysteine through the conserved F or W. The order of the fields is V gene, clone size, D gene, J gene, CDR3 protein, CDR3 DNA. D genes are given only for firm matches. Part of the rows lack a size; the others show once, few, many or a class for expanded clones.

v_call: TRBV7-9
clone_size: few
d_call: NA
j_call: TRBJ2-3
cdr3_aa: CATPPASTDTQYF
cdr3_nt: TGTGCCACCCCCCCAGCGAGCACAGATACGCAGTATTTT

v_call: TRBV15
clone_size: few
d_call: TRBD2
j_call: TRBJ2-1
cdr3_aa: CATVPSGGYNEQFF
cdr3_nt: TGTGCCACCGTCCCCAGCGGGGGGTACAATGAGCAGTTCTTC

v_call: TRBV7-9
clone_size: few
d_call: NA
j_call: TRBJ1-5
cdr3_aa: CASRSQGINQPQHF
cdr3_nt: TGTGCCAGCAGGTCCCAGGGTATCAATCAGCCCCAGCATTTT

v_call: TRBV7-9
clone_size: few
d_call: TRBD2
j_call: TRBJ2-3
cdr3_aa: CASSLPTSGGPSTDTQYF
cdr3_nt: TGTGCCAGCAGCCTACCTACTAGCGGGGGCCCTAGCACAGATACGCAGTATTTT

v_call: TRBV12-3/TRBV12-4
clone_size: NA
d_call: TRBD1
j_call: TRBJ1-1
cdr3_aa: CASSLAPGGNTEAFF
cdr3_nt: TGTGCCAGCAGTTTAGCTCCAGGGGGTAACACTGAAGCTTTCTTT

v_call: TRBV4-3
clone_size: NA
d_call: NA
j_call: TRBJ2-1
cdr3_aa: CASSQEMQFPADEQFF
cdr3_nt: TGCGCCAGCAGCCAAGAAATGCAGTTCCCAGCGGATGAGCAGTTCTTC

v_call: TRBV5-1
clone_size: NA
d_call: TRBD1
j_call: TRBJ2-3
cdr3_aa: CASSYRGEDTDTQYF
cdr3_nt: TGCGCCAGCAGTTACAGGGGGGAGGACACAGATACGCAGTATTTT

v_call: TRBV7-2
clone_size: once
d_call: NA
j_call: TRBJ1-2
cdr3_aa: CASSPHAGYTF
cdr3_nt: TGTGCCAGCAGCCCACATGCTGGCTACACCTTC

v_call: TRBV27
clone_size: few
d_call: NA
j_call: TRBJ1-2
cdr3_aa: CASGQKDNYGYTF
cdr3_nt: TGTGCCAGCGGGCAGAAGGACAACTATGGCTACACCTTC

v_call: TRBV7-9
clone_size: few
d_call: TRBD1
j_call: TRBJ1-1
cdr3_aa: CASNAGVTGLNTEAFF
cdr3_nt: TGTGCCAGCAACGCGGGGGTGACAGGGCTGAACACTGAAGCTTTCTTT

v_call: TRBV7-3
clone_size: few
d_call: NA
j_call: TRBJ2-3
cdr3_aa: CASSLTGGSTDTQYF
cdr3_nt: TGTGCCAGCAGCTTAACGGGGGGCAGCACAGATACGCAGTATTTT

v_call: TRBV24-1
clone_size: NA
d_call: NA
j_call: TRBJ2-5
cdr3_aa: CATSDFRSQETQYF
cdr3_nt: TGTGCCACCAGTGATTTTAGGAGCCAAGAGACCCAGTACTTC

v_call: TRBV13
clone_size: NA
d_call: NA
j_call: TRBJ2-2
cdr3_aa: CASSSPGLTNTGELFF
cdr3_nt: TGTGCCAGCAGCTCCCCGGGTCTAACAAACACCGGGGAGCTGTTTTTT

v_call: TRBV7-2
clone_size: few
d_call: TRBD1
j_call: TRBJ2-3
cdr3_aa: CASSPGTGGRTDTQYF
cdr3_nt: TGTGCCAGCAGCCCCGGGACAGGGGGACGCACAGATACGCAGTATTTT

v_call: TRBV7-3
clone_size: once
d_call: TRBD2
j_call: TRBJ2-5
cdr3_aa: CASSLAGGEGTQYF
cdr3_nt: TGTGCCAGCAGCTTAGCGGGGGGAGAGGGGACCCAGTACTTC

v_call: TRBV12-3/TRBV12-4
clone_size: few
d_call: NA
j_call: TRBJ2-2
cdr3_aa: CASSLQGPPFGELFF
cdr3_nt: TGTGCCAGCAGTTTACAGGGGCCTCCTTTCGGGGAGCTGTTTTTT

v_call: TRBV3-1
clone_size: few
d_call: NA
j_call: TRBJ1-1
cdr3_aa: CASSQAPGYTEAFF
cdr3_nt: TGTGCCAGCAGCCAAGCTCCGGGGTACACTGAAGCTTTCTTT

v_call: TRBV5-1
clone_size: few
d_call: NA
j_call: TRBJ2-3
cdr3_aa: CASSAGQTQDTQYF
cdr3_nt: TGCGCCAGCAGCGCCGGACAGACGCAGGATACGCAGTATTTT

v_call: TRBV6-6
clone_size: NA
d_call: NA
j_call: TRBJ1-6
cdr3_aa: CASSSKGSINSPLHF
cdr3_nt: TGTGCCAGCAGTTCCAAGGGGTCGATTAATTCACCCCTCCACTTT

v_call: TRBV3-2
clone_size: NA
d_call: NA
j_call: TRBJ1-2
cdr3_aa: CASSQALSPDYGYTF
cdr3_nt: TGTGCCAGCAGCCAAGCCCTCAGTCCCGACTATGGCTACACCTTC

v_call: TRBV6-5
clone_size: few
d_call: NA
j_call: TRBJ2-7
cdr3_aa: CATQGPYEQYF
cdr3_nt: TGTGCAACCCAGGGTCCCTACGAGCAGTACTTC

v_call: TRBV2
clone_size: NA
d_call: NA
j_call: TRBJ2-7
cdr3_aa: CASGQGEGEQYF
cdr3_nt: TGTGCCAGCGGCCAGGGGGAGGGCGAGCAGTACTTC

v_call: TRBV5-1
clone_size: NA
d_call: TRBD2
j_call: TRBJ2-3
cdr3_aa: CASSPFLAGSTDTQYF
cdr3_nt: TGCGCCAGCAGCCCCTTTCTAGCGGGGTCCACAGATACGCAGTATTTT

v_call: TRBV5-1
clone_size: NA
d_call: TRBD2
j_call: TRBJ2-3
cdr3_aa: CASSLYPGERGVTDTQYF
cdr3_nt: TGCGCCAGCAGCTTGTACCCCGGGGAGCGGGGAGTCACAGATACGCAGTATTTT

v_call: TRBV28
clone_size: many
d_call: NA
j_call: TRBJ2-7
cdr3_aa: CASSLDGLYEQYF
cdr3_nt: TGTGCCAGCAGTTTGGACGGTCTCTACGAGCAGTACTTC

v_call: TRBV2
clone_size: NA
d_call: NA
j_call: TRBJ2-3
cdr3_aa: CASSVTSSTDTQYF
cdr3_nt: TGTGCCAGCAGTGTGACATCTAGCACAGATACGCAGTATTTT

v_call: TRBV5-1
clone_size: many
d_call: TRBD2
j_call: TRBJ2-7
cdr3_aa: CASSSVAGGAYEQYF
cdr3_nt: TGCGCCAGCAGCTCAGTAGCGGGGGGAGCCTACGAGCAGTACTTC

v_call: TRBV11-2
clone_size: NA
d_call: NA
j_call: TRBJ1-4
cdr3_aa: CASSLGRRATNEKLFF
cdr3_nt: TGTGCCAGCAGCTTGGGGCGCCGTGCAACTAATGAAAAACTGTTTTTT

v_call: TRBV7-9
clone_size: NA
d_call: NA
j_call: TRBJ2-5
cdr3_aa: CVSSLEGQGVRRRETQYF
cdr3_nt: TGTGTCAGCAGCTTAGAAGGGCAAGGAGTCCGGAGACGAGAGACCCAGTACTTC

v_call: TRBV7-2
clone_size: NA
d_call: NA
j_call: TRBJ2-5
cdr3_aa: CASSLGWETQYF
cdr3_nt: TGTGCCAGCAGCTTAGGATGGGAGACCCAGTACTTC

v_call: TRBV4-1
clone_size: NA
d_call: TRBD1
j_call: TRBJ2-2
cdr3_aa: CASSMGQTTGELFF
cdr3_nt: TGCGCCAGCAGCATGGGACAGACCACCGGGGAGCTGTTTTTT

v_call: TRBV12-3/TRBV12-4
clone_size: few
d_call: NA
j_call: TRBJ2-2
cdr3_aa: CASRSQGSEQGIGELFF
cdr3_nt: TGTGCCAGCAGATCCCAGGGGTCCGAACAGGGTATCGGGGAGCTGTTTTTT

v_call: TRBV5-4
clone_size: NA
d_call: TRBD1
j_call: TRBJ1-1
cdr3_aa: CASSWTGTGAWNTEAFF
cdr3_nt: TGTGCCAGCAGCTGGACCGGGACAGGGGCTTGGAACACTGAAGCTTTCTTT

v_call: TRBV9
clone_size: NA
d_call: NA
j_call: TRBJ2-2
cdr3_aa: CASSSLGGGGGELFF
cdr3_nt: TGTGCCAGCAGCTCCCTTGGAGGGGGCGGCGGGGAGCTGTTTTTT

v_call: TRBV4-3
clone_size: NA
d_call: NA
j_call: TRBJ2-2
cdr3_aa: CASSGQPFTGELFF
cdr3_nt: TGCGCCAGCAGCGGACAACCGTTCACCGGGGAGCTGTTTTTT

v_call: TRBV7-2
clone_size: NA
d_call: NA
j_call: TRBJ2-1
cdr3_aa: CASSFLPTRDHEQFF
cdr3_nt: TGTGCCAGCAGCTTCCTTCCGACTAGGGACCATGAGCAGTTCTTC

v_call: TRBV6-2/TRBV6-3
clone_size: NA
d_call: NA
j_call: TRBJ2-3
cdr3_aa: CASSHWRGRTSTDTQYF
cdr3_nt: TGTGCCAGCAGTCATTGGCGCGGTAGGACTTCCACAGATACGCAGTATTTT

v_call: TRBV20-1
clone_size: NA
d_call: TRBD1
j_call: TRBJ2-1
cdr3_aa: CSARRWRQGSYDNEQFF
cdr3_nt: TGCAGTGCTAGAAGGTGGCGACAGGGGTCTTATGACAATGAGCAGTTCTTC

v_call: TRBV30
clone_size: few
d_call: NA
j_call: TRBJ2-7
cdr3_aa: CAWSEPRGEQYF
cdr3_nt: TGTGCCTGGAGTGAGCCCCGGGGCGAGCAGTACTTC

v_call: TRBV4-2
clone_size: NA
d_call: NA
j_call: TRBJ1-1
cdr3_aa: CASSQDRGGGGRTEAFF
cdr3_nt: TGTGCCAGCAGCCAAGATCGGGGCGGGGGGGGAAGGACTGAAGCTTTCTTT

v_call: TRBV20-1
clone_size: NA
d_call: NA
j_call: TRBJ1-2
cdr3_aa: CSARSRVDYGYTF
cdr3_nt: TGCAGTGCTAGAAGCAGGGTGGACTATGGCTACACCTTC

v_call: TRBV4-1
clone_size: NA
d_call: NA
j_call: TRBJ2-7
cdr3_aa: CASSLRTVDYEQYF
cdr3_nt: TGCGCCAGCAGCCTCCGGACGGTGGATTACGAGCAGTACTTC

v_call: TRBV4-1
clone_size: few
d_call: TRBD2
j_call: TRBJ2-1
cdr3_aa: CASSQVRTSGVYEQFF
cdr3_nt: TGCGCCAGCAGCCAAGTCAGGACTAGCGGGGTGTATGAGCAGTTCTTC

v_call: TRBV7-9
clone_size: few
d_call: TRBD2
j_call: TRBJ2-1
cdr3_aa: CATQGRAGGSYNEQFF
cdr3_nt: TGTGCCACCCAGGGACGAGCGGGGGGTTCCTACAATGAGCAGTTCTTC

v_call: TRBV12-3/TRBV12-4
clone_size: NA
d_call: TRBD1
j_call: TRBJ1-2
cdr3_aa: CASTPRGSQGANHGYTF
cdr3_nt: TGTGCCAGCACTCCCCGGGGGAGCCAGGGGGCTAACCATGGCTACACCTTC

v_call: TRBV10-2
clone_size: NA
d_call: TRBD1
j_call: TRBJ2-7
cdr3_aa: CASSEARGGTGGGYEQYF
cdr3_nt: TGCGCCAGCAGTGAGGCGAGAGGAGGGACAGGGGGCGGCTACGAGCAGTACTTC

v_call: TRBV11-1
clone_size: NA
d_call: TRBD1
j_call: TRBJ1-1
cdr3_aa: CASILQGGSTEAFF
cdr3_nt: TGTGCCAGCATCCTCCAGGGGGGGAGCACTGAAGCTTTCTTT

v_call: TRBV5-1
clone_size: NA
d_call: NA
j_call: TRBJ2-4
cdr3_aa: CASSLAGDIQYF
cdr3_nt: TGCGCCAGCAGCTTGGCCGGGGACATTCAGTACTTC

v_call: TRBV9
clone_size: NA
d_call: NA
j_call: TRBJ1-1
cdr3_aa: CASSVAWAGGAFF
cdr3_nt: TGTGCCAGCAGCGTAGCTTGGGCCGGAGGAGCTTTCTTT

v_call: TRBV7-9
clone_size: NA
d_call: TRBD1
j_call: TRBJ2-1
cdr3_aa: CACSPRPGQGAHEQFF
cdr3_nt: TGTGCCTGCAGCCCTAGGCCCGGACAGGGGGCCCATGAGCAGTTCTTC

v_call: TRBV24-1
clone_size: few
d_call: NA
j_call: TRBJ2-3
cdr3_aa: CATGGPSSTDTQYF
cdr3_nt: TGTGCCACCGGGGGACCGTCTAGCACAGATACGCAGTATTTT

v_call: TRBV18
clone_size: many
d_call: NA
j_call: TRBJ2-7
cdr3_aa: CASSRGRYEQYF
cdr3_nt: TGTGCCAGCTCAAGGGGACGCTACGAGCAGTACTTC

v_call: TRBV7-3
clone_size: many
d_call: NA
j_call: TRBJ2-5
cdr3_aa: CASSPTGEGGTQYF
cdr3_nt: TGTGCCAGCAGCCCCACCGGGGAAGGCGGGACCCAGTACTTC

v_call: TRBV6-5
clone_size: medium-sized
d_call: TRBD1
j_call: TRBJ2-5
cdr3_aa: CASSYSTGGGKTQYF
cdr3_nt: TGTGCCAGCAGTTACTCGACAGGGGGCGGGAAGACCCAGTACTTC

v_call: TRBV5-1
clone_size: NA
d_call: NA
j_call: TRBJ1-6
cdr3_aa: CASNPGTSYNSPLHF
cdr3_nt: TGCGCCAGCAACCCAGGGACGTCCTATAATTCACCCCTCCACTTT

v_call: TRBV15
clone_size: few
d_call: TRBD2
j_call: TRBJ2-5
cdr3_aa: CATSRDPLGLAGETQYF
cdr3_nt: TGTGCCACCAGCAGAGACCCCCTAGGACTAGCGGGAGAGACCCAGTACTTC

v_call: TRBV29-1
clone_size: once
d_call: NA
j_call: TRBJ1-2
cdr3_aa: CSVDMGGTF
cdr3_nt: TGCAGCGTTGATATGGGAGGGACCTTC

v_call: TRBV5-1
clone_size: few
d_call: NA
j_call: TRBJ2-5
cdr3_aa: CASKGGQETQYF
cdr3_nt: TGCGCCAGCAAAGGAGGACAAGAGACCCAGTACTTC